The TCR beta chain under discussion was sequenced for a study of beta chain features in type 1 diabetes. Turning to the study itself: There was similarity between patients and healthy donors in age, gender and cell yields. Study-level points and caveats: The naive, central memory and Treg TCRB repertoires of patients appeared to be more similar to one another than those of healthy donors. An over-representation of cells with high TCR expression could result from cDNA sequencing. Type 1 diabetes patients showed a moderate but significant shortening of TCRB CDR3s in all four CD4+ subsets.

This clone showed up just a few times. Its antigen is unknown. Per donor, one heparinised blood draw averaged around 0.12 L. The CDR3 spans 14 residues. The germline CDR1 and CDR2 sequences are SGHTA and FQGNSA. V was shortened by 4 bases and J by 1 base, with 7 bases between the two germline ends. cDNA synthesis used the whole RNA isolate, giving expressed TCRB sequences. Sequencing was performed with immunoSEQ multiplex PCR; in TCRdb, only in-frame clones are kept and a portion is missing. The sample holds about 160,000 clones, 7.8% seen once. Input material: central memory CD4+ T cells from blood. The TCR comes from a woman in her forties with type 1 diabetes. The chain joins TRBV7-2 to TRBJ2-2; no clear D. The DNA for the CDR3 is TGTGCCAGCAGCTGGGCAGGGAACACCGGGGAGCTGTTTTTT. Translation: CASSWAGNTGELFF.